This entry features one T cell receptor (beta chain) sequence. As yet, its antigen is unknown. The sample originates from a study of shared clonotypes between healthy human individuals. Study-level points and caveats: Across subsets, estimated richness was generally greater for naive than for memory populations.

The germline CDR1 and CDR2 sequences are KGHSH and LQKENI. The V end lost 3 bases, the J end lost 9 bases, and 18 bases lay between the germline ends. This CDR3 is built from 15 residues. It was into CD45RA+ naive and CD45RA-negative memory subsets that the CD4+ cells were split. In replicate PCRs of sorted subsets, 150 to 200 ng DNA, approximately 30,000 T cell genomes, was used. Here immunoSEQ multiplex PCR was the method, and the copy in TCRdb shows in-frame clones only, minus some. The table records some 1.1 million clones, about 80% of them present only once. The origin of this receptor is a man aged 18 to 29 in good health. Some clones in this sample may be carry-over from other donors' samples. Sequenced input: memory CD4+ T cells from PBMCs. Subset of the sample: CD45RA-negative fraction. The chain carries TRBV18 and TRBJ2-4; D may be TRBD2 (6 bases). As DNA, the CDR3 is TGTGCCAGCTCACCGGGGGAGGCCTCTAGGGGCATTCAGTACTTC. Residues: CASSPGEASRGIQYF.